This TCR beta chain was retrieved from a study of cytomegalovirus exposure and HLA in healthy donors. The study, taken as a whole, reports: Previous analysis showed most TCR beta V segments were productive about 90% or about 30% of the time. Clonal expansion was found to be greater in HLA-associated TCR beta chains than in equally common others in a later analysis. Available immune exposure information covered CMV serostatus only. In the analysis, some V segments, TRBV6-2 and TRBV6-3 included, were excluded as indistinguishable.

Note on this clone: Its antigen is as yet unknown.

The CDR3 sequence is 18 residues long. Trimming stripped 6 bases from V and 0 bases from J, with 23 bases between. Looked up from germline, CDR1 is LNHDA and CDR2 is SQIVND (reference sequence). A multiplex PCR was run with 60 Vbeta primers and 13 Jbeta primers. TCRdb's table, derived via immunoSEQ multiplex PCR, lists solely in-frame clones and lacks some. The sample lists about 160,000 clones; around nine tenths were seen once. J is TRBJ1-1 and V is TRBV19; TRBD1 might be the D (6 bases). The sequenced material came from PBMCs. This TCR derives from a woman aged 30 to 39 in good health and CMV-seronegative. The CDR3 DNA reads TGTGCCAGTAGAAGTTCTTGGGGGCAGGGTGCGATGAACACTGAAGCTTTCTTT. Protein sequence: CASRSSWGQGAMNTEAFF. Supplemented by reference TRBV19 and TRBJ1-1, the full variable domain reads DGGITQSPKYLFRKEGQNVTLSCEQNLNHDAMYWYRQDPGQGLRLIYYSQIVNDFQKGDIAEGYSVSREKKESFPLTVTSAQKNPTAFYLCASRSSWGQGAMNTEAFFGQGTRLTVV.